This T cell receptor beta chain was sequenced during a study of T cell changes during pregnancy in multiple sclerosis. The method was immunoSEQ multiplex PCR; TCRdb's version includes in-frame clones alone and lacks a portion of them. The sample holds roughly 62,000 clones, 89% seen once. The CDR3 covers 16 residues. The TCR originated in a female donor with multiple sclerosis, enrolled in a pregnancy study. The V gene is TRBV21-1, the J gene TRBJ2-2; the D call TRBD2 from the table was never checked on the DNA. TRBV21-1 is listed as a pseudogene. Specimen: peripheral blood, collected in the first trimester of pregnancy. The DNA for the CDR3 is TGTGCCAGCAGCCCGCGGACTAGCGGGAGTCCCGGGGAGCTGTTTTTT. This codes for CASSPRTSGSPGELFF.